Described below is a single T cell receptor beta chain sequence and its context. This clonotype was seen a few times. Its antigen remains undetermined. No quality values exist for individual bases; no much larger clone is one base distant. TCR cDNA was synthesized by 5'RACE template switching, which introduced a universal primer site and unique molecular identifiers. Priming for cDNA synthesis came from both the TCR alpha and TCR beta constant segments. Library amplification involved two PCR steps, and the second step added sample barcodes and sequencing adapters. Libraries were sequenced on Illumina HiSeq 2500 (2x100 bp) or NovaSeq (2x150 bp). From the authors' description of their analysis: MIGEC was used to demultiplex reads and collapse the reads into UMI consensus sequences, and MiXCR was used for V(D)J alignment. Vaccine-responding clonotypes were identified with edgeR using replicate PBMC samples, with FDR below 0.01 and a log2 fold change above 5 up to day 15 being required. Each bulk clonotype received a CD4 or CD8 identity based on whether the sequenced CD4 or CD8 repertoire contained that clonotype at higher abundance. TCRdb applied fastp at Q25 and MiXCR to the public reads, then kept only in-frame beta chains. Under each unique CDR3 protein, matching rows form one entry showing the most common genes and DNA. TCRdb, rather than the study authors, made the V and J calls. In this sample the table shows around 530,000 distinct CDR3 sequences, roughly a sixth of which occur a single time. Around 15% of the sample is taken by the ten largest.

The sample's treatment or condition label, in plain terms: live attenuated yellow fever vaccine strain. Two biological replicates of bulk PBMCs were collected at each blood-draw timepoint. A standard Ficoll-Paque protocol was used to isolate PBMCs from peripheral blood. RNA was extracted with TriZol from bulk PBMCs, CD4 and CD8 fractions, and dextramer-positive and dextramer-negative fractions. These data come from a study of T cells after yellow fever vaccination (dated by TCRdb to about 2019). Looking at the study overall: The SMART-Seq v4 Ultra Low Input RNA kit was used to prepare libraries from fractions with low cell numbers. To follow T-cell clones before and after both primary and booster YFV17D yellow fever vaccination, bulk TCR alpha and beta repertoires underwent longitudinal sequencing. Two healthy male donors made up the cohort, one aged 18 to 29 years and the other aged 30 to 40 years. Blood was collected at multiple timepoints before and after primary and secondary immunization, and bulk PBMC replicates and cell subsets were isolated.

General findings and caveats noted by the study authors: After the booster, most clones that had expanded after primary vaccination were detected again (about 95% of CD4 and more than 80% of CD8), suggesting broad maintenance of memory. A small share of clonotypes was detected in both CD4 and CD8 compartments, with the overlap likely arising from convergent recombination. Compared with the primary T-cell response, the secondary T-cell response was weaker but faster, peaking on day 5 rather than day 15. Computational filtering was required because FACS-sorted repertoires could contain abundant contaminating clonotypes from the bulk population. Only two donors were included in the study, so the extent to which the findings can be generalized is limited.

The sequence was obtained from a man aged 18 to 29 who received the YFV17D yellow fever vaccine. The material sequenced was PBMCs, taken around 5 days after the first yellow fever vaccination.

The CDR3 is CASSSPGQDRDYGYTF. The DNA sequence follows: TGTGCCAGCAGTTCACCGGGACAGGACCGGGACTATGGCTACACCTTC. The rearrangement combines TRBV28 with TRBJ1-2; 8 nucleotides in the junction match TRBD1. The cysteine opens and the phenylalanine closes a CDR3 of 16 amino acids. The kept DNA is CDR3 alone, 48 bases in frame from the first base. Taken from the germline V gene, the CDR1 and CDR2 loops are MDHEN and SYDVKM. Germline trimming: 4 bases from V, 3 bases from J; junction bases outside gene matches: 10.